This TCR beta chain comes out of a study of shared clonotypes between healthy human individuals. TCRdb's copy holds only in-frame clones and misses some; the assay was immunoSEQ multiplex PCR. The data show 1.5 million to 2.5 million clones, about 95% seen once. Notes on the study in general: Among the subsets, naive ones generally showed larger estimated richness than memory ones.

About this clone itself: Its antigen remains unidentified.

Naive CD8 cells lacked CD45RO, underwent positive selection for CCR7 and left out terminally differentiated effector memory CD45RA+ cells. The source is a man aged 18-30 years in good health. Source material: naive CD8+ T cells sorted from blood.

The CDR3 nucleotides read TGTGCCAGCAGTGACGGGATCTGGGATACGCAGTATTTT. The encoded protein is CASSDGIWDTQYF. The genes are TRBV2 and TRBJ2-3; tentative D call: TRBD2 (5 bases). V was pared by 3 bases and J by 6 bases, with 10 bases between. The CDR3 consists of 13 residues. Germline V gene lookup returns CDR1 SNHLY and CDR2 FYNNEI.